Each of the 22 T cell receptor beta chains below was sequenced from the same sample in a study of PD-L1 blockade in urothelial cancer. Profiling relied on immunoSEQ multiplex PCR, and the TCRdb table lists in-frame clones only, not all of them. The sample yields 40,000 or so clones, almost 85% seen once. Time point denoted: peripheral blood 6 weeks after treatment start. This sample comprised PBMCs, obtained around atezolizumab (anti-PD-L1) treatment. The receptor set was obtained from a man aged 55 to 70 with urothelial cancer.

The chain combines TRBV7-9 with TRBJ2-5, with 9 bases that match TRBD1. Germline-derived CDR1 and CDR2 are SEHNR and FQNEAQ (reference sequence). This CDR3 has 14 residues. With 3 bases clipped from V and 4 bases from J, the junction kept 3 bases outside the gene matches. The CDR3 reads CASSFGQGSETQYF. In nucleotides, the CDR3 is TGTGCCAGCAGCTTCGGACAGGGGTCAGAGACCCAGTACTTC.

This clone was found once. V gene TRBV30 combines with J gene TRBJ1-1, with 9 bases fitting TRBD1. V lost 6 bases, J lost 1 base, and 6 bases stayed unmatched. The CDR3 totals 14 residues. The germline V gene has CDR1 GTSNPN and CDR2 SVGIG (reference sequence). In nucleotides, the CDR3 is TGTGCCTGTAGACAGGGGGTCTGGAACACTGAAGCTTTCTTT. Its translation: CACRQGVWNTEAFF.

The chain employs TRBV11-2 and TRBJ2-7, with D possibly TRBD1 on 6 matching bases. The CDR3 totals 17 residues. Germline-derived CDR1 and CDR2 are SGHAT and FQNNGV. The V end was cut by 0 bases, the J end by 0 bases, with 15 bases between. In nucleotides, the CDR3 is TGTGCCAGCAGCTTAGATAGTTTCAGGGGCCCCTCCTACGAGCAGTACTTC. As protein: CASSLDSFRGPSYEQYF.

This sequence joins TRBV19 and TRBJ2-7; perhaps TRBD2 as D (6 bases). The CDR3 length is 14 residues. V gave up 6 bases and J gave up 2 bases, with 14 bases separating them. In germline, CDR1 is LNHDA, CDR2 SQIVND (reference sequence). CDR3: CASRTRDGPYEQYF. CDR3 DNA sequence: TGTGCCAGTAGAACGCGGGACGGCCCCTACGAGCAGTACTTC.

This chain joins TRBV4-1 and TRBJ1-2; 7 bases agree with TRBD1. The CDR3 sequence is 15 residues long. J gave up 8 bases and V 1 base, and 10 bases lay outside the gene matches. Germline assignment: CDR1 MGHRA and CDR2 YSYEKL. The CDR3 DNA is TGCGCCAGCAGCCAAGTGACAGGGTTGGTCTGGGGCTACACCTTC. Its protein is CASSQVTGLVWGYTF.

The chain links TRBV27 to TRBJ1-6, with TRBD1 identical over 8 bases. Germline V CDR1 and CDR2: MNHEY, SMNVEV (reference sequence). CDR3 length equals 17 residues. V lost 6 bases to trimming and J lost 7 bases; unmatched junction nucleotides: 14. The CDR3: CASRLLTGTGENSPLHF. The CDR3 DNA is TGTGCCAGCAGGCTGTTAACCGGGACAGGAGAAAATTCACCCCTCCACTTT.

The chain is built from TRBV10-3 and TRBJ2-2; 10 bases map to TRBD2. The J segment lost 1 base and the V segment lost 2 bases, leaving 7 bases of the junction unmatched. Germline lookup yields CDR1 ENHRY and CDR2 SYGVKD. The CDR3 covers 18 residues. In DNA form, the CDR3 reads TGTGCCATCAGTGAGGTGGTAGCGGGGGGCCAGAACACCGGGGAGCTGTTTTTT. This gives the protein CAISEVVAGGQNTGELFF.

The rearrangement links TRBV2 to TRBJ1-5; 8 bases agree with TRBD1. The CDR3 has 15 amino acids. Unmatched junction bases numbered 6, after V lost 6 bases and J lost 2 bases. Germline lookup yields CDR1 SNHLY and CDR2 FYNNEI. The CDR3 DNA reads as TGTGCCAGCAGCGCTGGACAGGGCCGCAATCAGCCCCAGCATTTT. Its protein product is CASSAGQGRNQPQHF.

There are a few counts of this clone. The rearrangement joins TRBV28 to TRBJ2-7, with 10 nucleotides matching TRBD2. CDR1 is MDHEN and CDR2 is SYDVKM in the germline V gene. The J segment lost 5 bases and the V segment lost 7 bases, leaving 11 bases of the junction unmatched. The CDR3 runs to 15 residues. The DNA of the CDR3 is TGTGCCAGCAACGTCCTAGCGGGAGTACCCCACGAGCAGTACTTC. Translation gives CASNVLAGVPHEQYF.

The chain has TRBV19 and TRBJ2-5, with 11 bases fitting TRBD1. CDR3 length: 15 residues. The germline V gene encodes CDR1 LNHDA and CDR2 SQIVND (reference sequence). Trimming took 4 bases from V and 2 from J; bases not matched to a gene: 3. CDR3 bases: TGTGCCAGTAGTACGGGACAGGGGGGGCAAGAGACCCAGTACTTC. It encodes CASSTGQGGQETQYF. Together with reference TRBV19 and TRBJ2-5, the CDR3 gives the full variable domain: DGGITQSPKYLFRKEGQNVTLSCEQNLNHDAMYWYRQDPGQGLRLIYYSQIVNDFQKGDIAEGYSVSREKKESFPLTVTSAQKNPTAFYLCASSTGQGGQETQYFGPGTRLLVL.

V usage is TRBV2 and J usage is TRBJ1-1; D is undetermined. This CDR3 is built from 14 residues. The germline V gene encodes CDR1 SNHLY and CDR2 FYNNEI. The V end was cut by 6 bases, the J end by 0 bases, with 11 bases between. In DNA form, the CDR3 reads TGTGCCAGCAGCATGACAAAGCTGAACACTGAAGCTTTCTTT. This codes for CASSMTKLNTEAFF.

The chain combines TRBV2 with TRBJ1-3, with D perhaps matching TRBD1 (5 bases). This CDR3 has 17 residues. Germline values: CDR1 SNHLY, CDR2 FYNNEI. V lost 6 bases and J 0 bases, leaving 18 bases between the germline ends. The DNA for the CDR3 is TGTGCCAGCAGGGGTGGGGCAGGGACTACCTCTGGAAACACCATATATTTT. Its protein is CASRGGAGTTSGNTIYF. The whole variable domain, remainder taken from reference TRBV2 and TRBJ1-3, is EPEVTQTPSHQVTQMGQEVILRCVPISNHLYFYWYRQILGQKVEFLVSFYNNEISEKSEIFDDQFSVERPDGSNFTLKIRSTKLEDSAMYFCASRGGAGTTSGNTIYFGEGSWLTVV.

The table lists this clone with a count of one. The CDR3 coding sequence is TGTGCCAGCAGCTTGGGGCCTGGCGAGCAGTACTTC. It codes for CASSLGPGEQYF. J is TRBJ2-7 and V is TRBV7-6; TRBD1 is a possible D gene (5 bases). V lost 3 bases and J lost 6, with 9 bases in between. The CDR3 loop spans 12 amino acids. Germline CDR1 is SGHVS and CDR2 is FNYEAQ. Filled out from reference TRBV7-6 and TRBJ2-7, the complete variable domain reads GAGVSQSPRYKVTKRGQDVALRCDPISGHVSLYWYRQALGQGPEFLTYFNYEAQQDKSGLPNDRFSAERPEGSISTLTIQRTEQRDSAMYRCASSLGPGEQYFGPGTRLTVT.

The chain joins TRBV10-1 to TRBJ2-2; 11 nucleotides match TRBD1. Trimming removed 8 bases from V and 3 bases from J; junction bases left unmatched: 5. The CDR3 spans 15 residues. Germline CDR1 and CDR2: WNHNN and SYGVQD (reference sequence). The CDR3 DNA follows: TGCGCCAGCCCACGGGACAGGGGGTACACCGGGGAGCTGTTTTTT. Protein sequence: CASPRDRGYTGELFF.

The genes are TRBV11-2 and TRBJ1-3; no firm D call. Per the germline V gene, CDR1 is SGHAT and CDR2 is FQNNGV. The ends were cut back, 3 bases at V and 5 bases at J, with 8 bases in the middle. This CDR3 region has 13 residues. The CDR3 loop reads CASSFQERNTIYF. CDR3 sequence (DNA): TGTGCCAGCAGCTTTCAGGAACGAAACACCATATATTTT.

CDR3: CASSSGQGNNEQFF. In DNA, the CDR3 is TGTGCCAGCAGCTCGGGACAGGGGAACAATGAGCAGTTCTTC. The chain employs TRBV7-2 and TRBJ2-1; 10 bases align to TRBD1. V lost 4 bases, J lost 5 bases, and 2 bases stayed unmatched. CDR1 is SGHTA, CDR2 FQGNSA, per germline. The CDR3 runs 14 residues.

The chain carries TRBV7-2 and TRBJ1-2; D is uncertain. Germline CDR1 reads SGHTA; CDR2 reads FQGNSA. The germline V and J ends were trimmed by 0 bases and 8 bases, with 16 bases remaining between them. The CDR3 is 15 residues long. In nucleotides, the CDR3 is TGTGCCAGCAGCTTAGCGCTACGGTACGGAGACGGCTACACCTTC. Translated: CASSLALRYGDGYTF.

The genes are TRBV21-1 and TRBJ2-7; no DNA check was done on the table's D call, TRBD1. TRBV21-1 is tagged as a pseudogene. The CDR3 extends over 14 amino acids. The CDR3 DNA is TGTGCCAGCAGCAAAGGGGGGACAGGGGGCGAACAGTACTTC. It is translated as CASSKGGTGGEQYF.

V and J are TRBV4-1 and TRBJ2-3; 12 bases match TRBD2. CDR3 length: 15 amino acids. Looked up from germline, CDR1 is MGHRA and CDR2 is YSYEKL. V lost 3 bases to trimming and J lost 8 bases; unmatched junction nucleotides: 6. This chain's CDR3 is CASSQELAGGGTQYF. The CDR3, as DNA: TGCGCCAGCAGCCAGGAACTAGCGGGAGGCGGTACGCAGTATTTT.

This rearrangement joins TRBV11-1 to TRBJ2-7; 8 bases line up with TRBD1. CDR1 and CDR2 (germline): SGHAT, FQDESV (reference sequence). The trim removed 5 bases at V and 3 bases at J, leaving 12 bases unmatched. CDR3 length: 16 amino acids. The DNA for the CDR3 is TGTGCCAGCAGCACCCAAAAGACAGGGGCAAACTACGAGCAGTACTTC. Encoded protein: CASSTQKTGANYEQYF.

The CDR3 nucleotides read TGCGCCAGCAGCTCGGGACAGGATTATAACTATGGCTACACCTTC. It yields the protein CASSSGQDYNYGYTF. The chain carries TRBV5-1 and TRBJ1-2; 8 positions match TRBD1. The V gene end was trimmed by 3 bases and the J gene end by 1 base; junction bases not matched to a gene: 5. CDR3 length equals 15 residues. From germline, CDR1 is SGHRS and CDR2 YFSETQ.

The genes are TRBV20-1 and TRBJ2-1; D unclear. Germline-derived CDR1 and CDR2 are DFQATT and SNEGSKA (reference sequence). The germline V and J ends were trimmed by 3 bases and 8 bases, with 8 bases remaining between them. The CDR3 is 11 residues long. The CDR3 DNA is TGCAGTGCTAGTTGGCTGCATGAGCAGTTCTTC. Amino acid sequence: CSASWLHEQFF.